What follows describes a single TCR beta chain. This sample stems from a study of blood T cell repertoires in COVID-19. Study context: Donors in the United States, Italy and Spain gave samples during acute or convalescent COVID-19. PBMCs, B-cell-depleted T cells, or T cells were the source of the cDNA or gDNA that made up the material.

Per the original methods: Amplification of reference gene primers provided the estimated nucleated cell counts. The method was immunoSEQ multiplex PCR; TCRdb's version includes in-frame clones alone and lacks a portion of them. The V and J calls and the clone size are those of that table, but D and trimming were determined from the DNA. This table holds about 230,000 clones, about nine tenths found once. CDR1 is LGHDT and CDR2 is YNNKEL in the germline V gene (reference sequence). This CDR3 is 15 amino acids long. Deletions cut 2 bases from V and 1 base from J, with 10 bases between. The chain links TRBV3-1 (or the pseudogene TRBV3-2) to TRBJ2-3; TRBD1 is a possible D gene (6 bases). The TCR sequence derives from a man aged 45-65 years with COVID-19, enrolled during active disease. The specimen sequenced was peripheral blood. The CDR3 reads CASSQLGAGTDTQYF. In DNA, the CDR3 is TGTGCCAGCAGCCAATTGGGGGCGGGCACAGATACGCAGTATTTT.